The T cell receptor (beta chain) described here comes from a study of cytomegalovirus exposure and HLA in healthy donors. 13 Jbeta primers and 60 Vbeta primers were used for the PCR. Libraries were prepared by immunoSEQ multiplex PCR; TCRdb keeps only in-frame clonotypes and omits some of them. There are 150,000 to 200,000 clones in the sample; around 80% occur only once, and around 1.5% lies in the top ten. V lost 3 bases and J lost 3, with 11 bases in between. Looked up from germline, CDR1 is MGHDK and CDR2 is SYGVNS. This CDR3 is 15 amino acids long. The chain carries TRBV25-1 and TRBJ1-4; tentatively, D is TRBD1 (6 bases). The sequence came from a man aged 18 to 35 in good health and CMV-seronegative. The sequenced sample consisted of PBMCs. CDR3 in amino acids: CASSEAGVANEKLFF. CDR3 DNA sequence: TGTGCCAGCAGTGAGGCAGGGGTGGCTAATGAAAAACTGTTTTTT.